This T cell receptor beta chain comes out of a study of blood T cell repertoires in COVID-19. About the study: The origin of the acute and convalescent COVID-19 samples was the United States, Italy and Spain.

The repertoire was sequenced with immunoSEQ multiplex PCR; TCRdb's copy has only in-frame clones and lacks some. The table includes just over 300,000 clones, roughly 90% detected once. CDR3 length: 15 residues. CDR1 and CDR2 (germline): LGHDT, YNNKEL (reference sequence). The ends lost 3 bases at V and 6 bases at J; junction bases unmatched: 7. The sample comprised peripheral blood. The receptor was isolated from a woman aged 25 to 39 with COVID-19, enrolled during active disease. V is TRBV3-1 (or the pseudogene TRBV3-2) and J is TRBJ1-2; 10 bases are a match to TRBD1. For the CDR3, the DNA is TGTGCCAGCAGCCACGACCACGGGACAGGGGATGGCTACACCTTC. Translation gives CASSHDHGTGDGYTF.